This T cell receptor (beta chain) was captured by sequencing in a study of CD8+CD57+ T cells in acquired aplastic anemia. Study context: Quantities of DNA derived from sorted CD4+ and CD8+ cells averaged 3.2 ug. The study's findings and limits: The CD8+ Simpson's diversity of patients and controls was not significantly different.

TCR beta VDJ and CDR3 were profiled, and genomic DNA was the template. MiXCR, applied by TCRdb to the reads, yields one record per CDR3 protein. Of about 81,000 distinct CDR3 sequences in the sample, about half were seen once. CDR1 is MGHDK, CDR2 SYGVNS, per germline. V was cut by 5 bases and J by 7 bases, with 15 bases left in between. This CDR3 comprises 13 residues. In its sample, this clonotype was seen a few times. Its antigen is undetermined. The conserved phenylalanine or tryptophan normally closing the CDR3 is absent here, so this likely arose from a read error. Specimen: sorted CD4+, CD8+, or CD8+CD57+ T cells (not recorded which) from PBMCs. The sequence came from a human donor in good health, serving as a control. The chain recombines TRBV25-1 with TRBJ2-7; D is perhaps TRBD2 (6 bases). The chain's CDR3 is CASSPNLGGEQYS. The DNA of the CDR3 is TGTGCCAGCAGTCCAAACCTTGGGGGGGAGCAGTACTCC.